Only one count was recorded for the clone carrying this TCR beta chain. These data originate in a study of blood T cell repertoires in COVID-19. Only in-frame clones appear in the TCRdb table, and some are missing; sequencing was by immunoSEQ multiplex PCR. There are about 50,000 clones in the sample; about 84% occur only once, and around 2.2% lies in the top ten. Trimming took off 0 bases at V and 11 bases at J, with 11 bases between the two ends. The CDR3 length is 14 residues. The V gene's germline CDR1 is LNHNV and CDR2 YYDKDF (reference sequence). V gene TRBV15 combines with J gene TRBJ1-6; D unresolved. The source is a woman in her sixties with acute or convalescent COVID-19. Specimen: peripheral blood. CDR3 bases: TGTGCCACCAGCAGAGAAAAGAAGCGGCCACCCCTCCACTTT. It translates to CATSREKKRPPLHF.